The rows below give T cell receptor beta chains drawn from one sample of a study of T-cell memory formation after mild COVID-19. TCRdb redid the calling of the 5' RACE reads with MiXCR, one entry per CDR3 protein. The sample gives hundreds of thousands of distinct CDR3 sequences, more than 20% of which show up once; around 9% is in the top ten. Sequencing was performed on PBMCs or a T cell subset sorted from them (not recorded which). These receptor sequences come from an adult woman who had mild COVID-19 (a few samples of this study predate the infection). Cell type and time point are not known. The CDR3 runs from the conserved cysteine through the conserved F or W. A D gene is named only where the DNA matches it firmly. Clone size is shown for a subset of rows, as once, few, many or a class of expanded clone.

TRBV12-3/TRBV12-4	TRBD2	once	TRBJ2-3	CASSFRGGRSTDTQYF	TGTGCCAGCAGTTTTCGGGGCGGGAGGAGCACAGATACGCAGTATTTT
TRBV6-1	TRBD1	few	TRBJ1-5	CASSGTGGLQPQHF	TGTGCCAGCAGCGGGACAGGGGGGCTTCAGCCCCAGCATTTT
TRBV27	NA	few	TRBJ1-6	CASSTHQTGRSPLHF	TGTGCCAGCAGCACCCATCAGACGGGCAGATCACCCCTCCACTTT
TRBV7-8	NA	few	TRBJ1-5	CASSSMGPWSNQPQHF	TGTGCCAGCTCCTCCATGGGGCCCTGGAGCAATCAGCCCCAGCATTTT
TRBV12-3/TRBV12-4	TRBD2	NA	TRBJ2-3	CASSYSGLGTDTQYF	TGTGCCAGCAGTTATAGCGGGCTAGGCACAGATACGCAGTATTTT
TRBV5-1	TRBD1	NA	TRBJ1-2	CASSARDRPYGYTF	TGCGCCAGCAGCGCCCGGGACAGGCCGTACGGCTACACCTTC
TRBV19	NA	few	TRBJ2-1	CASRRQGGGADQWGEQFF	TGTGCCAGTCGGAGACAGGGAGGTGGTGCGGACCAGTGGGGTGAGCAGTTCTTC
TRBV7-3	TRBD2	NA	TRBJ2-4	CASSLSREDIQYF	TGTGCCAGCAGCTTATCGCGGGAGGACATTCAGTACTTC
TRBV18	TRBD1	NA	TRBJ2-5	CASSPVVGTDQETQYF	TGTGCCAGCTCACCGGTAGTCGGGACAGACCAAGAGACCCAGTACTTC
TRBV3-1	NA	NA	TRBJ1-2	CASSPLQEGWIYGYTF	TGTGCCAGCAGCCCCCTACAAGAGGGATGGATCTATGGCTACACCTTC
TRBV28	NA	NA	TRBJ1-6	CASSSVHSPLHF	TGTGCCAGCAGTTCAGTCCATTCACCCCTCCACTTT
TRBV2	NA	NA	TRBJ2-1	CASSERGRGLEQFF	TGTGCCAGCAGTGAACGGGGGCGCGGGCTCGAGCAGTTCTTC
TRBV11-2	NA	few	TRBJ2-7	CASNTGPGAYEQYF	TGTGCCAGCAATACCGGGCCGGGGGCCTACGAGCAGTACTTC
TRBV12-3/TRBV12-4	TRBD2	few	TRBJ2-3	CASSLTASGRAPHVGRPTDTQYF	TGTGCCAGCAGTTTAACGGCTAGCGGGAGGGCCCCACACGTGGGGCGTCCCACAGATACGCAGTATTTT
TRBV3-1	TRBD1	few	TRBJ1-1	CASSHLTGGRTEAFF	TGTGCCAGCAGCCACCTGACAGGGGGGAGAACTGAAGCTTTCTTT
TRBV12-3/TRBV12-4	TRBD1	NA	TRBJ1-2	CASSYFPSPGQEGYTF	TGTGCCAGCAGCTACTTCCCCTCGCCGGGACAGGAAGGCTACACCTTC
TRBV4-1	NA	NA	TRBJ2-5	CASSAVGGGKETQYF	TGCGCCAGCAGCGCTGTGGGGGGAGGAAAAGAGACCCAGTACTTC
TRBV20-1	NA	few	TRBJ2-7	CSARRTHHEQYF	TGCAGTGCTAGAAGGACCCACCACGAGCAGTACTTC
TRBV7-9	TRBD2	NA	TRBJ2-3	CASSFPGSGETDTQYF	TGTGCCAGCAGCTTCCCGGGTAGCGGGGAGACAGATACGCAGTATTTT
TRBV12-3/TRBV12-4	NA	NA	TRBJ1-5	CASSFSVTKGEQPQHF	TGTGCCAGCAGTTTTAGCGTAACAAAGGGGGAACAGCCCCAGCATTTT
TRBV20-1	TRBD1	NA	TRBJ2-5	CSASPAGGYGQETQYF	TGCAGTGCTAGTCCAGCAGGGGGCTATGGCCAAGAGACCCAGTACTTC
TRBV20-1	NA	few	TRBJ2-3	CSASTSRFTDTQYF	TGCAGTGCTAGTACTAGCAGATTCACAGATACGCAGTATTTT
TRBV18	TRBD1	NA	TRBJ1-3	CASSPNAGGGNTIYF	TGTGCCAGCTCACCGAACGCAGGGGGCGGAAACACCATATATTTT
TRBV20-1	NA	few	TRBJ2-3	CSASRLESSYSFTDTQYF	TGCAGTGCTAGCCGCTTGGAGAGCTCCTACTCATTCACAGATACGCAGTATTTT
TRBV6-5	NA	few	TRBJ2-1	CASSTTGSPMNEQFF	TGTGCCAGCAGTACAACAGGGAGCCCTATGAATGAGCAGTTCTTC
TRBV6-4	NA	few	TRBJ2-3	CASSDRPGDTQYF	TGTGCCAGCAGTGACCGGCCCGGAGATACGCAGTATTTT
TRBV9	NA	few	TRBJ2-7	CASSVDLGYEQYF	TGTGCCAGCAGCGTAGATCTCGGGTACGAGCAGTACTTC
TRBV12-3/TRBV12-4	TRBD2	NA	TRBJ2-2	CASSLGLAGVSGELFF	TGTGCCAGCAGTCTGGGACTAGCGGGAGTATCCGGGGAGCTGTTTTTT
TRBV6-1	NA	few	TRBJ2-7	CASSRTGDEQYF	TGTGCCAGCAGTCGCACGGGGGACGAGCAGTACTTC
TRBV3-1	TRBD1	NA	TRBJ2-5	CASSHRRDRAETQYF	TGTGCCAGCAGCCACCGGAGGGACAGGGCAGAGACCCAGTACTTC
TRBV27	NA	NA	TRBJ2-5	CASSVGVLGETQYF	TGTGCCAGCAGTGTTGGGGTTTTGGGAGAGACCCAGTACTTC
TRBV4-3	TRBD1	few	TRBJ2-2	CASSRRQGPGELFF	TGCGCCAGCAGCCGACGACAGGGACCCGGGGAGCTGTTTTTT
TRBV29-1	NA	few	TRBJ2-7	CSDMTIAYEQYF	TGCAGCGATATGACGATCGCCTACGAGCAGTACTTC
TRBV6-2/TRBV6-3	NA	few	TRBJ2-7	CASRYYEQYF	TGTGCCAGCAGATACTACGAGCAGTACTTC
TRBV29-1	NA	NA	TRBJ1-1	CSVEEGVGNTEAFF	TGCAGCGTTGAAGAGGGGGTCGGGAACACTGAAGCTTTCTTT
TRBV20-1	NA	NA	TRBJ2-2	CSARDWSGELFF	TGCAGTGCTAGAGATTGGTCCGGGGAGCTGTTTTTT
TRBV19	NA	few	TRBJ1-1	CASSTLRGEMNTEAFF	TGTGCCAGTAGTACCCTCCGCGGGGAGATGAACACTGAAGCTTTCTTT
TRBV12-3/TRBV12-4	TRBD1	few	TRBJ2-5	CASSLWDSRHQETQYF	TGTGCCAGCAGTCTCTGGGACAGCAGGCACCAAGAGACCCAGTACTTC
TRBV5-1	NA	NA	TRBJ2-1	CASSSDAGFSALNEQFF	TGCGCCAGCAGCTCAGACGCAGGATTTAGTGCCCTCAATGAGCAGTTCTTC
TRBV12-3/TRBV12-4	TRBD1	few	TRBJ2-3	CASSSLRTGVYTDTQYF	TGTGCCAGCAGTTCGTTACGAACAGGGGTATACACAGATACGCAGTATTTT
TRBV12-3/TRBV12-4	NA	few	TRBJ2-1	CASRSFSGEQFF	TGTGCCAGCAGATCATTTAGCGGTGAGCAGTTCTTC
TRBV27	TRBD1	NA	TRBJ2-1	CASSSKQGRSYNEQFF	TGTGCCAGCAGTTCCAAACAGGGGCGGTCCTACAATGAGCAGTTCTTC
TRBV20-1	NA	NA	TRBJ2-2	CSAISGGTGELFF	TGCAGTGCTATATCCGGGGGCACCGGGGAGCTGTTTTTT
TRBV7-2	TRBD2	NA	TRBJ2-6	CASSPNSGRVSGANVLTF	TGTGCCAGCAGCCCGAATAGCGGGAGGGTCTCTGGGGCCAACGTCCTGACTTTC
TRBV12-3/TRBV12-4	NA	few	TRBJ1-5	CASSSRDTLLVNQPQHF	TGTGCCAGCAGTTCCAGGGACACCCTCCTCGTGAATCAGCCCCAGCATTTT
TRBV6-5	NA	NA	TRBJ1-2	CASSYSKSRGGYTF	TGTGCCAGCAGTTACTCGAAATCCAGGGGTGGCTACACCTTC
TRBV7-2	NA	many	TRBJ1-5	CASSPGRVQPQHF	TGTGCCAGCAGCCCGGGGCGCGTTCAGCCCCAGCATTTT
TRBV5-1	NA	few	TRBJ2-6	CASRVGGTGANVLTF	TGCGCCAGCCGGGTGGGAGGTACCGGGGCCAACGTCCTGACTTTC
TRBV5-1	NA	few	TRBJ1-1	CASAPIFGTEAFF	TGCGCCAGCGCCCCGATTTTTGGCACTGAAGCTTTCTTT
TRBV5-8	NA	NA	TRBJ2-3	CASSLAGVRTDTQYF	TGTGCCAGCAGCCTTGCAGGGGTTCGCACAGATACGCAGTATTTT
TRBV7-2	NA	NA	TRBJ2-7	CASRISTEGFSYEQYF	TGTGCCAGCAGAATTTCCACGGAGGGGTTCTCCTACGAGCAGTACTTC
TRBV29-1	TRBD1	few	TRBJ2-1	CSGGDSINEQFF	TGCAGCGGAGGGGACAGTATCAATGAGCAGTTCTTC
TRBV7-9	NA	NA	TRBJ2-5	CASSSGPTGVETQYF	TGTGCCAGCAGTTCCGGACCAACGGGGGTAGAGACCCAGTACTTC
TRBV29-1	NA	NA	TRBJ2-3	CSVGVFSELGDTQYF	TGCAGCGTTGGAGTCTTTTCGGAGCTTGGGGATACGCAGTATTTT
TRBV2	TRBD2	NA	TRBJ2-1	CATGGAPYNEQFF	TGTGCCACCGGGGGGGCCCCGTACAATGAGCAGTTCTTC
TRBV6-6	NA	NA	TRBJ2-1	CASSPQGGEQFF	TGTGCCAGCAGTCCGCAGGGGGGTGAGCAGTTCTTC
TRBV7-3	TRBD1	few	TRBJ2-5	CASSLNGQGVAETQYF	TGTGCCAGCAGCCTCAACGGACAGGGAGTTGCGGAGACCCAGTACTTC
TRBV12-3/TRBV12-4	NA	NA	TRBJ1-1	CASSLRGQGAFF	TGTGCCAGCAGTTTAAGGGGTCAGGGAGCTTTCTTT
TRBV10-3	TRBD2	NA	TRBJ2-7	CATGLAGGMSEQYF	TGTGCCACGGGACTAGCGGGGGGCATGAGCGAGCAGTACTTC
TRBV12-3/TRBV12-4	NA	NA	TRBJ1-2	CASSHLGGLGGYTF	TGTGCCAGCAGTCACCTCGGGGGGTTAGGCGGCTACACCTTC